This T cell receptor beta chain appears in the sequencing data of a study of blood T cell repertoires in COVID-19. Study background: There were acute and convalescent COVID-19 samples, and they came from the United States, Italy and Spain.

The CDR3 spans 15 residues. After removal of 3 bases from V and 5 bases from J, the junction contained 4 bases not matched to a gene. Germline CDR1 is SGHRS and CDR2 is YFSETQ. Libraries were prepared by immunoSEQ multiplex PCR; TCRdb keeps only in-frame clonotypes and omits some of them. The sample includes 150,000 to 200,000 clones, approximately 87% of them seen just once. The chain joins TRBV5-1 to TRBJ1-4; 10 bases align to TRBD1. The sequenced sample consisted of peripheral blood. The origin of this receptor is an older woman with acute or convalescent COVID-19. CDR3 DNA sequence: TGCGCCAGCAGCTACGGGACAGGGGAAAATGAAAAACTGTTTTTT. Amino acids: CASSYGTGENEKLFF.